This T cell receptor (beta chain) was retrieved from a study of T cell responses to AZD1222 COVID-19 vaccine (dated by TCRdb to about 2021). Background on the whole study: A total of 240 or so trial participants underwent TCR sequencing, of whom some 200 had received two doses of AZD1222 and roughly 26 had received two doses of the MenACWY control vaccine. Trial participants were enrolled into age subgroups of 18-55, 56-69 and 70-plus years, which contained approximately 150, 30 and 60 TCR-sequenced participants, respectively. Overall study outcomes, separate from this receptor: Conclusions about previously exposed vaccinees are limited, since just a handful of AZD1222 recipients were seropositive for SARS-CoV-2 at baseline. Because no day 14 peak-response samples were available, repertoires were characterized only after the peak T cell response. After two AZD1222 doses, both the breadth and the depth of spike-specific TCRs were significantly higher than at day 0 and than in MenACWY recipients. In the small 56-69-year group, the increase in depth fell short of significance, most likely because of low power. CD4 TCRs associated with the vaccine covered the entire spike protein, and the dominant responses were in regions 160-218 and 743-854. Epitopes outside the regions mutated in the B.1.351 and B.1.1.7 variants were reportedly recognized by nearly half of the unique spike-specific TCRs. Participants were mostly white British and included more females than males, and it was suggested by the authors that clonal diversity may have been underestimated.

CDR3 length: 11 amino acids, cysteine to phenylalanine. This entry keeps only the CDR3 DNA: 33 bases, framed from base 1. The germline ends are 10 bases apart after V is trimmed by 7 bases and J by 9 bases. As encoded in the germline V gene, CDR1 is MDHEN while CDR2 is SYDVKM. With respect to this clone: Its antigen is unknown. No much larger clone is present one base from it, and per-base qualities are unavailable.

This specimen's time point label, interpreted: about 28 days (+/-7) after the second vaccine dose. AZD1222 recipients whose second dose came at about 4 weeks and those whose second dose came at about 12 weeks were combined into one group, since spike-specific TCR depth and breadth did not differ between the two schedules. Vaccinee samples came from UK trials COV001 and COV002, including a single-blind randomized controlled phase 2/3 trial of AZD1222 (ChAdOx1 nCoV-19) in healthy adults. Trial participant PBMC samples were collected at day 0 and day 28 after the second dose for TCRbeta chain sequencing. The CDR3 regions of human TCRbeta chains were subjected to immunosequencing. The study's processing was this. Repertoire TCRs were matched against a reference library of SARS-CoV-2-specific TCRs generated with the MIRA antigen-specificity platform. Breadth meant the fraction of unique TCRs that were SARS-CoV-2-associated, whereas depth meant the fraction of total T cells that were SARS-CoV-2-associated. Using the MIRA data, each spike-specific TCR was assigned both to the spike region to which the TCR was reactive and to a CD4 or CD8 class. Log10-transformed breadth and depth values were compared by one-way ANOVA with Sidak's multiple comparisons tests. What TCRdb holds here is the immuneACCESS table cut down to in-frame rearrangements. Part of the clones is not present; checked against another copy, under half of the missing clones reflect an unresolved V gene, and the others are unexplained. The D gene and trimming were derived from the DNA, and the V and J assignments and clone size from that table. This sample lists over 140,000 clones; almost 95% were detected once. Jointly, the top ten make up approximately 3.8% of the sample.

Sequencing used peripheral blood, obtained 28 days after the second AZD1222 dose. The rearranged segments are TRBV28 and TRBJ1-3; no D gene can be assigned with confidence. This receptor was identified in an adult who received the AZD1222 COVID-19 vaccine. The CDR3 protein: CASTSRRTIYF. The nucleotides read TGTGCCAGCACCTCACGTCGCACCATATATTTT.